These 27 T cell receptor beta chains were sequenced from one sample in a study of cytomegalovirus exposure and HLA in healthy donors. 13 Jbeta primers and 60 Vbeta primers were used for the PCR. The repertoire was sequenced with immunoSEQ multiplex PCR; TCRdb's copy has only in-frame clones and lacks some. The top ten clones hold under 3.5% of a sample with about 54,000 clones, 82% of them seen once. The sequenced sample consisted of PBMCs. All receptors derive from a young woman in good health and CMV-seronegative.

The chain joins TRBV6-1 to TRBJ2-7; possibly TRBD1 for D (6 bases). Germline V gene data show CDR1 as MNHNS and CDR2 as SASEGT. This CDR3 spans 15 amino acids. V was clipped by 4 bases and J by 2 bases, with 15 bases between them. The CDR3 sequence: CASSATPEGAYEQYF. As DNA, the CDR3 is TGTGCCAGCAGTGCCACCCCCGAGGGGGCCTACGAGCAGTACTTC.

The rearrangement uses TRBV7-3 and TRBJ2-1; tentative D call: TRBD1 (5 bases). V lost 5 bases and J lost 0, with 14 bases in between. Germline loops: CDR1 SGHTA, CDR2 FQGTGA. This CDR3 is 16 amino acids long. CDR3 nucleotide sequence: TGTGCCAGCAGCCCAAGACAGAGTAGCTCCTACAATGAGCAGTTCTTC. Encoded protein: CASSPRQSSSYNEQFF.

V is TRBV10-3 and J is TRBJ2-1, with 12 bases matching TRBD2. Germline lookup yields CDR1 ENHRY and CDR2 SYGVKD. V dropped 6 bases and J dropped 6; count of bases not matched to a gene: 3. The length of the CDR3 is 14 residues. CDR3 DNA sequence: TGTGCCATCAGGCTAGCGGGAGGGTCCAATGAGCAGTTCTTC. This translates into CAIRLAGGSNEQFF.

The rearrangement uses TRBV6-5 and TRBJ2-7; 9 nucleotides align to TRBD2. Germline V gene sequence: CDR1 MNHEY, CDR2 SVGAGI. V was clipped by 5 bases and J by 2 bases; unmatched bases: 1. The CDR3 is 13 residues long. CDR3 sequence reads: CASSRTSAYEQYF. DNA for the CDR3: TGTGCCAGCAGTCGGACTAGCGCCTACGAGCAGTACTTC.

The CDR3 is CASGLVVTGRGPNTGELFF. The DNA of the CDR3 is TGTGCTAGTGGTTTGGTGGTGACAGGGCGCGGACCGAACACCGGGGAGCTGTTTTTT. This sequence joins TRBV12-5 and TRBJ2-2; 7 positions agree with TRBD1. The germline V gene encodes CDR1 LGHNT and CDR2 FRNRAP. The CDR3 is 19 amino acids. Unmatched junction bases numbered 10, after V lost 0 bases and J lost 0 bases.

For the CDR3, the DNA is TGTGCCAGCAGGTCGGGGGGGGCCAACTATGGCTACACCTTC. Encoded protein: CASRSGGANYGYTF. The chain has TRBV28 and TRBJ1-2; a possible D gene is TRBD1 (6 bases). Trimming stripped 6 bases from V and 2 bases from J, with 13 bases between. The CDR3 contains 14 residues. From germline, CDR1 is MDHEN and CDR2 SYDVKM.

V usage is TRBV7-2 and J usage is TRBJ2-7, with 10 bases lining up with TRBD2. Germline lookup yields CDR1 SGHTA and CDR2 FQGNSA. There are 18 residues in the CDR3. J gave up 4 bases and V 0 bases, and 12 bases lay outside the gene matches. CDR3 in amino acids: CASSLASSGRSIQYEQYF. CDR3 DNA sequence: TGTGCCAGCAGCTTAGCATCTAGCGGGAGAAGTATTCAATACGAGCAGTACTTC.

The chain employs TRBV6-4 and TRBJ2-1; TRBD2 agrees at 14 bases. Unmatched junction bases numbered 7, after V lost 6 bases and J lost 9 bases. CDR3 length: 15 residues. Looked up from germline, CDR1 is MRHNA and CDR2 is SNTAGT. The CDR3 DNA reads TGTGCCAGCAGGGGACTAGCGGGAGACCCTTGTGAGCAGTTCTTC. It codes for CASRGLAGDPCEQFF.

The chain is built from TRBV28 and TRBJ2-7; weak D call: TRBD1 (6 bases). Trimming removed 5 bases from V and 3 bases from J, with 17 bases in between. The CDR3 sequence is 15 residues long. Germline CDR1 is MDHEN and CDR2 is SYDVKM. The CDR3 nucleotides are TGTGCCAGCAGTCTACCACCCGGACAGAGCTACGAGCAGTACTTC. Amino acid sequence: CASSLPPGQSYEQYF.

This chain joins TRBV6-5 and TRBJ1-1; maybe TRBD1 (6 bases). Germline V gives CDR1 MNHEY, CDR2 SVGAGI. V was shortened by 4 bases and J by 3 bases, with 12 bases between the two germline ends. The CDR3 runs to 14 residues. CDR3 sequence: CASSSSDRHTEAFF. The DNA for the CDR3 is TGTGCCAGCAGTTCCTCGGACAGACACACTGAAGCTTTCTTT.

The genes are TRBV29-1 and TRBJ1-2; D is unclear. The CDR3 totals 14 residues. The germline V and J ends were trimmed by 6 bases and 4 bases, with 18 bases remaining between them. Germline lookup yields CDR1 SQVTM and CDR2 ANQGSEA. CDR3 sequence reads: CSVPPLGPSYGYTF. The CDR3, as DNA: TGCAGCGTCCCCCCCTTGGGCCCCTCCTATGGCTACACCTTC.

The J gene is TRBJ1-1, the V gene TRBV29-1; 12 bases fit TRBD1. Germline values: CDR1 SQVTM, CDR2 ANQGSEA. V shed 8 bases and J 1 base; nucleotides not matched to a gene: 8. There are 15 residues in the CDR3. Here the CDR3 reads CSLRGQGAGNTEAFF. Here the CDR3 DNA reads TGCAGCTTGAGGGGACAGGGGGCCGGGAACACTGAAGCTTTCTTT. Drawing the rest from reference TRBV29-1 and TRBJ1-1, the complete variable domain is SAVISQKPSRDICQRGTSLTIQCQVDSQVTMMFWYRQQPGQSLTLIATANQGSEATYESGFVIDKFPISRPNLTFSTLTVSNMSPEDSSIYLCSLRGQGAGNTEAFFGQGTRLTVV.

The chain uses TRBV29-1 and TRBJ2-5; 8 positions agree with TRBD1. The germline V gene encodes CDR1 SQVTM and CDR2 ANQGSEA. The CDR3 is made up of 15 amino acids. The trim removed 6 bases at V and 4 bases at J, leaving 13 bases unmatched. Written as DNA, the CDR3 is TGCAGCGTCACCCACTGGCAGGGGGCACGAGAGACCCAGTACTTC. Protein sequence: CSVTHWQGARETQYF.

The J gene is TRBJ1-2, the V gene TRBV6-4; D might be TRBD1 (6 bases). V gave up 3 bases and J gave up 7 bases, with 12 bases separating them. The CDR3 is 13 amino acids. Germline-derived CDR1 and CDR2 are MRHNA and SNTAGT. The CDR3 nucleotides are TGTGCCAGCAGTGAACGGGGGGGGCTTGGCTACACCTTC. Its translation is CASSERGGLGYTF.

V is TRBV11-1 and J is TRBJ2-7; TRBD2 aligns across 11 bases. V lost 2 bases, J lost 6 bases, and 6 bases stayed unmatched. Germline-derived CDR1 and CDR2 are SGHAT and FQDESV (reference sequence). CDR3 size: 15 residues. As DNA, the CDR3 is TGTGCCAGCAGCTTAACTAGCGGGAGTTCTGCCGAGCAGTACTTC. Encoded protein: CASSLTSGSSAEQYF.

This clone was detected only a few times. Here the CDR3 reads CASSLARAGDEQYF. The DNA of the CDR3 is TGTGCCAGCAGCTTAGCGCGAGCGGGCGACGAGCAGTACTTC. The genes are TRBV7-6 and TRBJ2-7; possible D gene TRBD2, 6 bases. With 0 bases removed from V and 5 bases from J, the gap between germline ends came to 11 bases. This CDR3 comprises 14 residues. Per the germline V gene, CDR1 is SGHVS and CDR2 is FNYEAQ.

The rearrangement joins TRBV28 to TRBJ1-1, with D unresolved. This CDR3 is built from 11 residues. CDR1 MDHEN and CDR2 SYDVKM come from the germline V gene. Trimming shortened V by 8 bases and J by 4 bases, and 8 bases separated the two germline ends. The CDR3 here is CASPSGTEAFF. The CDR3 nucleotides read TGTGCCAGCCCTTCGGGCACTGAAGCTTTCTTT.

This clone has just a few counts. This chain uses TRBV19 with TRBJ2-2; 10 bases map to TRBD2. The V gene end was trimmed by 3 bases and the J gene end by 7 bases; junction bases not matched to a gene: 14. Germline V CDR1 and CDR2: LNHDA, SQIVND (reference sequence). The CDR3 runs to 18 residues. The CDR3 sequence: CASSIFQREGRRGGELFF. CDR3 nucleotide sequence: TGTGCCAGTAGTATTTTCCAGCGGGAGGGCCGAAGGGGCGGGGAGCTGTTTTTT.

J is TRBJ1-1 and V is TRBV27; TRBD1 matches 9 bases. With V trimmed by 2 bases and J by 4 bases, 2 bases remained unmatched. The germline V gene has CDR1 MNHEY and CDR2 SMNVEV (reference sequence). This CDR3 has 14 amino acids. The CDR3 nucleotides read TGTGCCAGCAGTTTAGGGGGACAGGGCACTGAAGCTTTCTTT. Translating it yields CASSLGGQGTEAFF.

This chain joins TRBV30 and TRBJ2-5; D ambiguous. The CDR3 sequence is 13 residues long. Trimming took 1 base from V and 2 from J, leaving 8 bases between them. Germline values: CDR1 GTSNPN, CDR2 SVGIG (reference sequence). The CDR3 DNA reads TGTGCCTGGAGTGGGCGGCCTCAAGAGACCCAGTACTTC. Encoded protein: CAWSGRPQETQYF.

This rearrangement joins TRBV5-5 to TRBJ1-1, with 7 positions matching TRBD1. The germline gives CDR1 SGHKS, CDR2 YYEKEE (reference sequence). Germline trimming cut 6 bases from V and 4 bases from J; bases unmatched to any gene: 9. The length of the CDR3 is 14 residues. As DNA, the CDR3 is TGTGCCAGCACCGAATACGACAGGGTCACTGAAGCTTTCTTT. Amino acids: CASTEYDRVTEAFF.

This chain connects TRBV5-6 to TRBJ2-7; 11 positions agree with TRBD2. The CDR3 consists of 14 residues. V gave up 4 bases and J gave up 3 bases; unmatched junction bases: 3. The germline CDR1 and CDR2 sequences are SGHDT and YYEEEE. DNA for the CDR3: TGTGCCAGCAGCGGACTAGCGGGCCTCTACGAGCAGTACTTC. It codes for CASSGLAGLYEQYF.

The rearrangement joins TRBV28 to TRBJ1-1; D is unresolved. The CDR3 spans 11 residues. In germline, CDR1 is MDHEN, CDR2 SYDVKM. The V end was cut by 1 base, the J end by 8 bases, with 5 bases between. The CDR3 region has the DNA TGTGCCAGCAGTTTATCACGGGAAGCTTTCTTT. Protein: CASSLSREAFF.

DNA of the CDR3: TGCGCCAGCAGCCATCCGACCCGGAGCGCGACCTACGAGCAGTACTTC. It yields the protein CASSHPTRSATYEQYF. The rearrangement uses TRBV4-1 and TRBJ2-7; no definite D call. CDR3 size: 16 residues. CDR1 and CDR2 (germline): MGHRA, YSYEKL. The V and J ends lost 3 bases and 2 bases respectively, with 17 bases between them.

CDR3 protein: CASSLQGYNEQFF. The CDR3 coding sequence is TGTGCCAGCAGCCTACAGGGCTACAATGAGCAGTTCTTC. The gene calls are TRBV5-6 and TRBJ2-1; a possible D gene is TRBD1 (6 bases). The V and J ends lost 4 bases and 3 bases respectively, with 8 bases between them. The CDR3 consists of 13 residues. Germline V CDR1 and CDR2: SGHDT, YYEEEE.

On this clone itself: This CDR3 is also generated by other DNA sequences in the sample. This chain connects TRBV28 to TRBJ1-2; D is perhaps TRBD1 (5 bases). V lost 3 bases to trimming and J lost 0 bases, with 11 bases between them. The CDR3 totals 15 residues. Germline CDR1 is MDHEN and CDR2 is SYDVKM. This chain's CDR3 is CASSFPQGANYGYTF. The CDR3 region has the DNA TGTGCCAGCAGTTTTCCGCAGGGCGCTAACTATGGCTACACCTTC.

The gene calls are TRBV27 and TRBJ1-2, with 9 bases identical to TRBD1. The J segment lost 3 bases and the V segment lost 4 bases, leaving 9 bases of the junction unmatched. The CDR3 runs 16 residues. Germline V lookup: CDR1 MNHEY, CDR2 SMNVEV (reference sequence). Here the CDR3 reads CASSSFRDRVDYGYTF. CDR3 bases: TGTGCCAGCAGTTCCTTCCGGGACAGGGTAGACTATGGCTACACCTTC.